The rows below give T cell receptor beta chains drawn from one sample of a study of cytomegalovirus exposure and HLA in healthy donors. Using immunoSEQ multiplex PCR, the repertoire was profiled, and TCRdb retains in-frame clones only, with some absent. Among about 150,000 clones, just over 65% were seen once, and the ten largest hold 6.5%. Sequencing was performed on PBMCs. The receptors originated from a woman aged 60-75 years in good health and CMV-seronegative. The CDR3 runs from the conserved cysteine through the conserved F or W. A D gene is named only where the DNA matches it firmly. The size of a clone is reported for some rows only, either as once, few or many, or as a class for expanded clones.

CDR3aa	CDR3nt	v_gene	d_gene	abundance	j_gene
CASSIGDRGVGSPLHF	TGTGCCAGTAGTATAGGGGACAGGGGGGTCGGTTCACCCCTCCACTTT	TRBV19	TRBD1	.	TRBJ1-6
CASSTSGQNSPLHF	TGTGCCAGTAGTACTTCAGGGCAGAATTCACCCCTCCACTTT	TRBV19	.	few	TRBJ1-6
CASRPDTLGPQHF	TGCGCCAGCAGACCGGACACCCTCGGGCCCCAGCATTTT	TRBV4-1	.	.	TRBJ1-5
CASSRVGGNEQFF	TGTGCCAGCAGCCGAGTGGGGGGCAATGAGCAGTTCTTC	TRBV7-3	.	.	TRBJ2-1
CASSQAQGDNSPLHF	TGCGCCAGCAGCCAGGCACAGGGGGATAATTCACCCCTCCACTTT	TRBV4-1	TRBD1	.	TRBJ1-6
CASSMTVNYGYTF	TGTGCCAGCAGCATGACAGTTAACTATGGCTACACCTTC	TRBV5-4	.	.	TRBJ1-2
CASSFRTGGGKDTQYF	TGTGCCAGCAGCTTCAGAACGGGAGGGGGAAAAGATACGCAGTATTTT	TRBV5-6	TRBD2	few	TRBJ2-3
CASSLSGGEQFF	TGTGCCAGCAGTTTGAGCGGGGGTGAGCAGTTCTTC	TRBV6-1	TRBD2	.	TRBJ2-1
CASSPGQRYGYTF	TGTGCCAGCAGCCCGGGACAGCGCTATGGCTACACCTTC	TRBV6-5	TRBD1	once	TRBJ1-2
CASSVAAGGLYGYTF	TGTGCCAGCAGCGTAGCTGCCGGGGGGCTTTATGGCTACACCTTC	TRBV9	.	once	TRBJ1-2
CASSRDRGSSYEQYF	TGTGCCAGCAGCCGGGACAGGGGGAGCTCCTACGAGCAGTACTTC	TRBV7-8	TRBD1	few	TRBJ2-7
CASKLRGSEKLFF	TGTGCCAGCAAATTGCGGGGTAGTGAAAAACTGTTTTTT	TRBV7-8	.	.	TRBJ1-4
CASSAAGTGYSNQPQHF	TGTGCCAGCAGTGCAGCCGGGACAGGTTATAGCAATCAGCCCCAGCATTTT	TRBV27	TRBD1	.	TRBJ1-5
CASSQTTGATEAFF	TGTGCCAGCAGCCAAACGACAGGGGCGACTGAAGCTTTCTTT	TRBV14	TRBD1	.	TRBJ1-1
CASSLSARGTEAFF	TGTGCCAGCAGCCTATCGGCCAGGGGCACTGAAGCTTTCTTT	TRBV16	.	.	TRBJ1-1
CASSVRDSSYEQYF	TGTGCCAGCAGCGTACGGGACAGTTCCTACGAGCAGTACTTC	TRBV9	TRBD1	.	TRBJ2-7
CASDTPPAGLSYNEQFF	TGTGCTAGTGACACCCCCCCAGCGGGACTATCCTACAATGAGCAGTTCTTC	TRBV12-5	TRBD2	.	TRBJ2-1
CASSRRSGGTNIQYF	TGTGCCAGCAGCCGTCGATCGGGGGGGACCAACATTCAGTACTTC	TRBV5-6	TRBD2	.	TRBJ2-4
CASSELAGFYNEQFF	TGTGCCAGCAGTGAACTCGCCGGGTTCTACAATGAGCAGTTCTTC	TRBV2	.	.	TRBJ2-1
CASKGRVNNEQFF	TGTGCCAGCAAGGGCAGGGTCAACAATGAGCAGTTCTTC	TRBV27	.	.	TRBJ2-1
CSVEGSAVGSYNEQFF	TGCAGCGTTGAAGGTTCCGCGGTAGGCTCCTACAATGAGCAGTTCTTC	TRBV29-1	.	once	TRBJ2-1
CSVTVTGGNYGYTF	TGCAGCGTTACGGTGACAGGAGGCAACTATGGCTACACCTTC	TRBV29-1	.	.	TRBJ1-2
CASSPPGGTDTGELFF	TGTGCCAGCAGTCCCCCGGGGGGCACGGACACCGGGGAGCTGTTTTTT	TRBV28	.	few	TRBJ2-2
CASRGQNQPQHF	TGTGCCAGCAGAGGACAGAATCAGCCCCAGCATTTT	TRBV2	.	.	TRBJ1-5
CASSERGVASEKLFF	TGTGCCAGCAGTGAACGGGGGGTGGCGAGTGAAAAACTGTTTTTT	TRBV2	.	few	TRBJ1-4
CASSSQTGVNEQYF	TGTGCCAGCAGCTCCCAGACAGGGGTGAACGAGCAGTACTTC	TRBV7-2	TRBD1	.	TRBJ2-7
CASSQDRGGNTEAFF	TGCGCCAGCAGCCAGGACAGGGGGGGGAACACTGAAGCTTTCTTT	TRBV4-3	TRBD1	many	TRBJ1-1
CASSLLPGVGGYTF	TGTGCCAGCAGTTTACTTCCGGGGGTGGGAGGCTACACCTTC	TRBV27	.	.	TRBJ1-2
CASSPGDQPYEQYF	TGTGCCAGCAGCCCGGGGGACCAGCCCTACGAGCAGTACTTC	TRBV7-9	.	.	TRBJ2-7
CAMSYSRGLYYGYTF	TGTGCCATGAGTTACTCCAGGGGGTTGTACTATGGCTACACCTTC	TRBV6-5	TRBD1	.	TRBJ1-2
CASSLGTFANTGELFF	TGTGCCAGCAGCTTGGGGACATTCGCGAACACCGGGGAGCTGTTTTTT	TRBV11-2	.	.	TRBJ2-2
CASGQGAKQPQHF	TGTGCCAGCGGGCAGGGGGCCAAACAGCCCCAGCATTTT	TRBV2	TRBD1	few	TRBJ1-5
CASGGGSSGTEAFF	TGTGCCAGCGGGGGAGGGTCCTCGGGAACTGAAGCTTTCTTT	TRBV28	.	.	TRBJ1-1
CASSRWNEQFF	TGTGCCAGCAGCCGGTGGAATGAGCAGTTCTTC	TRBV27	.	.	TRBJ2-1
CASSMGPGKNTEAFF	TGTGCCAGTAGTATGGGCCCAGGGAAGAACACTGAAGCTTTCTTT	TRBV19	.	.	TRBJ1-1
CASSPTGMGNTEAFF	TGCGCCAGCAGCCCCACGGGGATGGGGAACACTGAAGCTTTCTTT	TRBV5-1	.	.	TRBJ1-1
CASSLRRVSSYEQYF	TGTGCCAGCAGCTTAAGGAGGGTCTCTTCCTACGAGCAGTACTTC	TRBV5-4	.	.	TRBJ2-7
CASSARRETQYF	TGTGCCAGCAGTGCTAGACGGGAGACCCAGTACTTC	TRBV28	.	.	TRBJ2-5
CAIDRGAGPLHF	TGTGCCATTGACAGGGGCGCAGGACCCCTCCACTTT	TRBV10-3	TRBD1	.	TRBJ1-6
CASSLNRAESPLHF	TGTGCCAGCAGCTTAAACAGGGCCGAATCACCCCTCCACTTT	TRBV11-1	.	few	TRBJ1-6
CASSPQSPGTGVSSYGYTF	TGTGCCAGCAGCCCCCAATCACCCGGGACAGGGGTTTCAAGCTATGGCTACACCTTC	TRBV7-2	TRBD1	.	TRBJ1-2
CASSASGTGGLNGYTF	TGTGCCAGCAGTGCATCCGGGACAGGGGGTTTAAATGGCTACACCTTC	TRBV6-1	TRBD1	once	TRBJ1-2
CASSFSRGQGNSPLHF	TGTGCCAGCAGCTTTTCGCGGGGGCAGGGAAATTCACCCCTCCACTTT	TRBV5-6	.	.	TRBJ1-6
CASSLGLANTGELFF	TGTGCCAGCAGCTTAGGACTAGCGAACACCGGGGAGCTGTTTTTT	TRBV5-4	TRBD2	.	TRBJ2-2
CASSGPQGTSEAFF	TGTGCCAGCAGCGGACCACAGGGGACATCCGAAGCTTTCTTT	TRBV5-4	TRBD1	.	TRBJ1-1